Below, 12 T cell receptor beta chains from the same sample are listed, as sequenced in a study of cytomegalovirus exposure and HLA in healthy donors (dated by TCRdb to the late 2010s). The library was made by the immunoSEQ multiplex PCR assay. TCRdb obtained this table from immuneACCESS and retained in-frame rearrangements with V and J assigned. These tables miss some clones; where compared with another copy, unresolved V genes account for less than half of the shortfall, and the remainder is unexplained. Recorded for this sample are some 320,000 clones; roughly 90% of them occurred a single time. The top ten constitute about 1.2% of the sample. Sequenced: PBMCs. Receptors were obtained from a woman in her thirties in good health and CMV-seropositive.

The genes are TRBV4-2 and TRBJ2-7, with 7 bases matching TRBD2. The CDR3 loop spans 18 amino acids. Germline loops: CDR1 LGHNA, CDR2 YNFKEQ. V trimming: 0 bases; J trimming: 3 bases; junction bases outside the gene matches: 14. The CDR3 is CASSQEGPAGPSHYEQYF. CDR3 nucleotide sequence: TGTGCCAGCAGCCAAGAAGGGCCAGCGGGGCCGAGTCACTACGAGCAGTACTTC.

The chain links TRBV7-6 to TRBJ2-1, with 7 bases identical to TRBD2. V trimming: 5 bases; J trimming: 6 bases; junction bases outside the gene matches: 4. From germline, CDR1 is SGHVS and CDR2 FNYEAQ. This CDR3 has 13 amino acids. The CDR3 loop is CASSLTSINEQFF. Here the CDR3 DNA reads TGTGCCAGCAGCCTGACTAGCATCAATGAGCAGTTCTTC.

The CDR3 spells CASSLQLAGYEQFF. The DNA for the CDR3 is TGTGCCAGCAGCTTACAACTAGCGGGTTATGAGCAGTTCTTC. This chain connects TRBV7-9 to TRBJ2-1; 9 bases match TRBD2. V was pared by 2 bases and J by 8 bases, with 4 bases of the junction left unmatched. This CDR3 is 14 amino acids long. Germline V gives CDR1 SEHNR, CDR2 FQNEAQ (reference sequence).

The CDR3 bases are TGTGCCAGCAGTTTACCCGTTGATGCAACCAACAGGGGTGTGGATGAGCAGTTCTTC. Translating it yields CASSLPVDATNRGVDEQFF. The rearrangement links TRBV27 to TRBJ2-1; 7 nucleotides align to TRBD1. The germline V gene encodes CDR1 MNHEY and CDR2 SMNVEV (reference sequence). V shed 2 bases and J 8 bases; nucleotides not matched to a gene: 21. The CDR3 length is 19 residues.

This rearrangement joins TRBV4-3 to TRBJ2-7, with TRBD2 identical over 14 bases. The CDR3 contains 18 residues. Germline lookup yields CDR1 LGHNA and CDR2 YSLEER. Unmatched junction bases numbered 9, after V lost 2 bases and J lost 3 bases. The CDR3 DNA follows: TGCGCCAGCAGCCAAAGACTAGCGGGGGGGACGTTGGTCTACGAGCAGTACTTC. Amino acids: CASSQRLAGGTLVYEQYF.

The chain combines TRBV9 with TRBJ1-2; unclear D gene. Germline assignment: CDR1 SGDLS and CDR2 YYNGEE. Trimming stripped 0 bases from V and 2 bases from J, with 11 bases between. The CDR3 is 15 amino acids. CDR3: CASSVGPGPNYGYTF. The CDR3 nucleotides are TGTGCCAGCAGCGTAGGTCCAGGACCAAACTATGGCTACACCTTC. Variable domain in full (rest from reference TRBV9 and TRBJ1-2): DSGVTQTPKHLITATGQRVTLRCSPRSGDLSVYWYQQSLDQGLQFLIQYYNGEERAKGNILERFSAQQFPDLHSELNLSSLELGDSALYFCASSVGPGPNYGYTFGSGTRLTVV.

This clone showed up just a few times. The chain carries TRBV5-4 and TRBJ1-2; 10 nucleotides align to TRBD1. J was trimmed by 4 bases and V by 4 bases; bases with no gene match: 4. CDR3 length: 14 amino acids. CDR1 is SGHNT and CDR2 is YYREEE in the germline V gene (reference sequence). This CDR3 is CASSPDRGIYGYTF. The CDR3 bases are TGTGCCAGCAGCCCGGACAGGGGGATCTATGGCTACACCTTC.

The genes are TRBV5-1 and TRBJ1-3; the D gene is possibly TRBD1 (5 bases). CDR3 length: 16 amino acids. The V end lost 4 bases, the J end lost 0 bases, and 14 bases lay between the germline ends. CDR1 and CDR2 (germline): SGHRS, YFSETQ. In DNA form, the CDR3 reads TGCGCCAGCAGCACCGGGACCTTTAGCTCTGGAAACACCATATATTTT. Protein: CASSTGTFSSGNTIYF.

This chain connects TRBV11-2 to TRBJ1-1; perhaps TRBD1 as D (5 bases). The V and J ends lost 1 base and 4 bases respectively, with 10 bases between them. The CDR3 has 14 residues. CDR1 and CDR2 (germline): SGHAT, FQNNGV. CDR3 residues: CASSLAGLVTEAFF. In nucleotides, the CDR3 is TGTGCCAGCAGCTTAGCAGGGCTGGTCACTGAAGCTTTCTTT.

This clone has more than one count but fewer than ten. The V gene is TRBV7-3, the J gene TRBJ2-1; 8 positions match TRBD1. V gave up 4 bases and J gave up 7 bases; unmatched junction bases: 3. Germline values: CDR1 SGHTA, CDR2 FQGTGA. The CDR3 spans 13 residues. CDR3 sequence (DNA): TGTGCCAGCAGCTCGACAGGGGTAAATGAGCAGTTCTTC. Translation gives CASSSTGVNEQFF.

The genes are TRBV27 and TRBJ2-7; 15 bases line up with TRBD2. The germline gives CDR1 MNHEY, CDR2 SMNVEV (reference sequence). CDR3 length: 18 amino acids. V gave up 6 bases and J gave up 4 bases; unmatched junction bases: 13. CDR3 sequence (DNA): TGTGCCAGCAGAGGAGACGGGACTAGCGGGAGGAATGTTTACGAGCAGTACTTC. Protein: CASRGDGTSGRNVYEQYF.

The V and J genes are TRBV29-1 and TRBJ2-7, with 7 bases aligning to TRBD1. Germline V gene lookup returns CDR1 SQVTM and CDR2 ANQGSEA. The CDR3 length is 13 residues. V lost 6 bases to trimming and J lost 6 bases; unmatched junction nucleotides: 11. DNA of the CDR3: TGCAGCGTGTCCGGACAGGCCGGAGGCGAGCAGTACTTC. Residues: CSVSGQAGGEQYF.